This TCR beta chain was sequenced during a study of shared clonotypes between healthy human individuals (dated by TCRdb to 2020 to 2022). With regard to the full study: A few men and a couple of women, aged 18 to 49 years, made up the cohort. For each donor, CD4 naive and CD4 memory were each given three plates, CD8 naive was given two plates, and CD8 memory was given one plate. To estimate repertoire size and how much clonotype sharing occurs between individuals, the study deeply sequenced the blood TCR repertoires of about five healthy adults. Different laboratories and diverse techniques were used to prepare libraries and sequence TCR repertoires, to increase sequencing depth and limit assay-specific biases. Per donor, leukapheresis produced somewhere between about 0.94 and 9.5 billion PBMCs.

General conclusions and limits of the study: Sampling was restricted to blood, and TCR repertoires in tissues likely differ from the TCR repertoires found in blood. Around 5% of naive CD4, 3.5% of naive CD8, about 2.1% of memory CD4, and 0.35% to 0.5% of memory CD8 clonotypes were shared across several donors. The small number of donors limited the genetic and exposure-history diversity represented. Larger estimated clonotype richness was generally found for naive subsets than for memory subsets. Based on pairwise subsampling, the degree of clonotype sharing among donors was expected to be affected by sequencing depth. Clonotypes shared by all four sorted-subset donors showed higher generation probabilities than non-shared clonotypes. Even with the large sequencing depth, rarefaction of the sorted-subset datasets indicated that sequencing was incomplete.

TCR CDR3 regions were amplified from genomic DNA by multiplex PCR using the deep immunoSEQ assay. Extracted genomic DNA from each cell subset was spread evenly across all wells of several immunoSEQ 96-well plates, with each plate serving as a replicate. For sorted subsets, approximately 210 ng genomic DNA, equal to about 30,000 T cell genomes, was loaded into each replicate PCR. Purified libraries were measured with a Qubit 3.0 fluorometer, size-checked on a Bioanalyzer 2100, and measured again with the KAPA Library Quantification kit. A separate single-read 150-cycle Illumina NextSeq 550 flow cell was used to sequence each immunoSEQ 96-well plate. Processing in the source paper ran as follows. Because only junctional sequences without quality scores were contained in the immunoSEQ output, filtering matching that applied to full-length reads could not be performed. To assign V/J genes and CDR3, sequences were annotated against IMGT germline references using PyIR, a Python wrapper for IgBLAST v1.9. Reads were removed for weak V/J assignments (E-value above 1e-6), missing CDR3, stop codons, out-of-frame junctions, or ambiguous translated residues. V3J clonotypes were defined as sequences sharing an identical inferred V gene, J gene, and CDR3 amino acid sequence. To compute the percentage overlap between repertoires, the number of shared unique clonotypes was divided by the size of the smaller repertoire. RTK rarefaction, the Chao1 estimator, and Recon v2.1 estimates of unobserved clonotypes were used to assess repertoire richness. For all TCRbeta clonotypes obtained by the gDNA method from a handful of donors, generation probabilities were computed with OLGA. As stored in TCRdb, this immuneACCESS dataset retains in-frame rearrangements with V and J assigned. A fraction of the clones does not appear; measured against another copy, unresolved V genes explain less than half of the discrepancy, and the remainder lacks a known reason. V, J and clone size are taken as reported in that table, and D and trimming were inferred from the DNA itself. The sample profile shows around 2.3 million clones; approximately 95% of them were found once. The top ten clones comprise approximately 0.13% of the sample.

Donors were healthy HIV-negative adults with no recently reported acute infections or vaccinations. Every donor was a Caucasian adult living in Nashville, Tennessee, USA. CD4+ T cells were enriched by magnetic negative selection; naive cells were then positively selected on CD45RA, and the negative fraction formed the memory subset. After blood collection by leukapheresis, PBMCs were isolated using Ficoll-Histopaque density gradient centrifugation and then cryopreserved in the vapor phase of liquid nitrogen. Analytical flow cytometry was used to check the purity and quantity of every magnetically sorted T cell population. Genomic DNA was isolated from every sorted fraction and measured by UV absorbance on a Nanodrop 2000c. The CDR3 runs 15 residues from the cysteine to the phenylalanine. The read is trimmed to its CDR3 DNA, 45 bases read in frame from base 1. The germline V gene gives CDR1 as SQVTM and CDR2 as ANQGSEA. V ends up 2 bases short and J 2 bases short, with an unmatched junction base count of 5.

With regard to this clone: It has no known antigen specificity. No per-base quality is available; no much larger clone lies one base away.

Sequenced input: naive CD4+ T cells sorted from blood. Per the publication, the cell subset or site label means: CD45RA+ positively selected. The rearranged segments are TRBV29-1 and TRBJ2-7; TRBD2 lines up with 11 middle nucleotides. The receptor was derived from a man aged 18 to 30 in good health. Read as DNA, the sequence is TGCAGCGTTGAAACGCTAGCGGGGGGTGCCTACGAGCAGTACTTC. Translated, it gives CSVETLAGGAYEQYF.